What follows is one T cell receptor beta chain and its context. Amplification of TCR beta CDR3 regions was performed using RNA transcripts as template. The primer set for the first-round RT-PCR of the TCR CDR3 was HTBI. MiXCR was run by TCRdb on the multiplex PCR reads, yielding one entry per CDR3 protein. The table shows hundreds of thousands of distinct CDR3 sequences, with 46% occurring only once. This record belongs to a study of T cells in Graves' hyperthyroidism and ophthalmopathy. Pregnant or lactating patients were excluded, as were those with uncontrolled infection or other autoimmune disease. The CDR3 runs to 12 residues. Germline V CDR1 and CDR2: SQVTM, ANQGSEA. V was shortened by 1 base and J by 6 bases, with 9 bases between the two germline ends.

The sequenced sample was peripheral blood or thyroid tissue (not recorded which). V gene TRBV29-1 combines with J gene TRBJ1-2; the D is unclear. The source is a woman in her late teens or twenties with Graves' hyperthyroidism. CDR3 sequence: CSVEVGGNGYTF. The CDR3 DNA sequence: TGCAGCGTTGAAGTTGGAGGGAATGGCTACACCTTC.